This T cell receptor (beta chain) was observed in a study of blood T cell repertoires in COVID-19. Study-wide background: PBMCs, B-cell-depleted T cells, or T cells were the source of the cDNA or gDNA that made up the material.

Trimming removed 3 bases from V and 3 bases from J, with 11 bases in between. Germline CDR1 MNHEY, CDR2 SMNVEV (reference sequence). This CDR3 is built from 14 residues. Methods used by the authors: Amplified reference gene primers provided the basis for estimating nucleated cell counts. This table comes from immunoSEQ multiplex PCR, and its TCRdb copy is limited to in-frame clones, with some not included. V and J calls and clone size are as listed in that table; D and trimming were resolved from the DNA. The sample records around 30,000 clones, over 90% being singletons. The chain links TRBV27 to TRBJ1-1; D ambiguous. Sequenced material: peripheral blood. This sequence originates from a male donor with active COVID-19. DNA of the CDR3: TGTGCCAGCAGTTTCATTGGAGGTGACACTGAAGCTTTCTTT. Translating gives CASSFIGGDTEAFF.